This T cell receptor (beta chain) was identified in a study of PD-1 blockade in mismatch repair-deficient tumors (dated by TCRdb to the late 2010s). A note on the overall study: Between late 2013 and 2016, the trial enrolled 65 to 95 consecutive patients with roughly twelve types of mismatch repair-deficient cancer, all of whom had received prior treatment and were progressing. Deep sequencing of TCR CDR3 regions was used to track tumor-associated T cell clones in peripheral blood of patients responding to PD-1 blockade.

The germline V gene supplies CDR1 LGHNA and CDR2 YSLEER. Trimming costs V 4 bases and J 5 bases, and their ends lie 23 bases apart. The CDR3 starts with the cysteine, ends with the phenylalanine, and has 17 residues. The DNA shown is the 51-base CDR3, in frame from base 1. With regard to this clone: This receptor's antigen is unknown. Nothing much larger sits one base from this clone, and base qualities are not available.

What the authors observed across the whole study: Rapid expansion after pembrolizumab followed by contraction, generally before radiologic responses, was shown by tumor-resident clones, which were often undetectable in blood before treatment.

The library relied on the immunoSEQ multiplex PCR assay. TCRdb's version of the immuneACCESS table is confined to in-frame rearrangements and falls short of the full clone set. An unresolved V gene accounts for under half of the shortfall where checked; the remainder is of unknown origin. The sample has about 110,000 clones on record, 60% to 85% of them singletons. The ten largest make up roughly 4.5% of the sample. Mismatch repair deficiency was established in every enrolled patient by polymerase chain reaction or immunohistochemistry. TCR sequencing was carried out for three patients who responded to pembrolizumab therapy. The phase II trial prospectively tested pembrolizumab PD-1 blockade in advanced mismatch repair-deficient cancers regardless of tissue of origin. Peripheral blood T cell samples were serially collected before and at multiple times after PD-1 blockade was started. Blood sampling time points were reported as weeks after the first dose of pembrolizumab.

Specimen: peripheral blood, collected about 60 weeks after starting pembrolizumab. This sequence uses TRBV4-3 and TRBJ1-1; TRBD1 is possibly the D segment (5 matching bases). The source is an adult with mismatch repair-deficient cancer. This receptor has the CDR3 CASSPRVVGREGTEAFF. The DNA sequence follows: TGCGCCAGCAGCCCCAGGGTGGTCGGTAGGGAGGGGACTGAAGCTTTCTTT.